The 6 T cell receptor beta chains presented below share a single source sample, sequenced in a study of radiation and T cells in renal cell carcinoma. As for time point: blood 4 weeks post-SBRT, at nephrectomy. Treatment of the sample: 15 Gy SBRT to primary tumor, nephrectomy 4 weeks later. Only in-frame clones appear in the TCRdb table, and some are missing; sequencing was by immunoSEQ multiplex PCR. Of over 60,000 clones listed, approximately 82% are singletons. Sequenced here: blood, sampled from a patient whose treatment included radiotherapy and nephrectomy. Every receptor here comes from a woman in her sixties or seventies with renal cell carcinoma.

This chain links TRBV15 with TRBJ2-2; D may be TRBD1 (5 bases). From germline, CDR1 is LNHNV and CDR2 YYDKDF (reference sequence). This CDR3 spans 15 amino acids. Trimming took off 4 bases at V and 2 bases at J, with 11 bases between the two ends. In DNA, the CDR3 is TGTGCCACCAGCAAGGGGCAGGCAAACACCGGGGAGCTGTTTTTT. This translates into CATSKGQANTGELFF.

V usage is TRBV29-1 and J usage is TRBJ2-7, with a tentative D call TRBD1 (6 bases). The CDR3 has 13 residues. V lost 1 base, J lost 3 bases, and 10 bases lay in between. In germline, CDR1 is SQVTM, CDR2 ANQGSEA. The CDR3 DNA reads TGCAGCGTTGAAGGAATAGGGGGCTACGAGCAGTACTTC. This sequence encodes CSVEGIGGYEQYF.

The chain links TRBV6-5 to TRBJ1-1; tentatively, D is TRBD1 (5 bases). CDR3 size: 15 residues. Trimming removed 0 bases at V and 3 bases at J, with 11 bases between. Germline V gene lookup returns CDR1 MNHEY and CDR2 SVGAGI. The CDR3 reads CASSYSFAGHTEAFF. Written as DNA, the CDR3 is TGTGCCAGCAGTTACTCTTTCGCAGGGCACACTGAAGCTTTCTTT.

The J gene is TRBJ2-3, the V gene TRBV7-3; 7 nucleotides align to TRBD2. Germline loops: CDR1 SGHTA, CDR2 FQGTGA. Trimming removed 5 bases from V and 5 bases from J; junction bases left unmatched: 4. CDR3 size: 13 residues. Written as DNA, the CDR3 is TGTGCCAGCAGCCGACAGCGGGGAGATACGCAGTATTTT. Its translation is CASSRQRGDTQYF.

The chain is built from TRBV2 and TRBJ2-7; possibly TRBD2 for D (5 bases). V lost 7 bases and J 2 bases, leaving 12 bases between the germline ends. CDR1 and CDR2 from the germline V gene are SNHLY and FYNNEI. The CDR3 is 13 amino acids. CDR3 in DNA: TGTGCCAGCATGGCACTAGTGCCCTACGAGCAGTACTTC. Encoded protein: CASMALVPYEQYF.

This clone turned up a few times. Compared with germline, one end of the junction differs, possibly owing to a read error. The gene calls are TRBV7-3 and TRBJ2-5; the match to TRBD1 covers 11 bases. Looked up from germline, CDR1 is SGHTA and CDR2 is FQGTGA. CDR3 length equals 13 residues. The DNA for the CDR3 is TGTGCCAGCAGCTTAGGACAGGGGGCAACTCAGCACTTC. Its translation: CASSLGQGATQHF. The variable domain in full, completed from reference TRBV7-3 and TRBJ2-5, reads GAGVSQTPSNKVTEKGKYVELRCDPISGHTALYWYRQSLGQGPEFLIYFQGTGAADDSGLPNDRFFAVRPEGSVSTLKIQRTERGDSAVYLCASSLGQGATQHFGPGTRLLVL.